These 24 T cell receptor beta chains share one sample of origin, sequenced in a study of blood T cell repertoires in COVID-19. Measured with immunoSEQ multiplex PCR; TCRdb has only the in-frame clones, and not every one. The sample carries about 6,800 clones, approximately 90% recorded once. Sequenced sample: peripheral blood. The receptors originated from a human donor in a cohort sampled during active COVID-19.

This clone was seen more than once but under ten times. This chain links TRBV14 with TRBJ2-7; D might be TRBD2 (5 bases). This CDR3 has 14 residues. The ends were cut back, 2 bases at V and 0 bases at J, with 8 bases in the middle. CDR1 is SGHDN, CDR2 FVKESK, per germline. The CDR3 spells CASSQIAISYEQYF. CDR3 bases: TGTGCCAGCAGCCAAATAGCGATCTCCTACGAGCAGTACTTC.

This chain joins TRBV3-1 (or the pseudogene TRBV3-2) and TRBJ1-2; TRBD1 matches 8 bases. V shed 4 bases and J 4 bases; nucleotides not matched to a gene: 8. Germline CDR1 LGHDT, CDR2 YNNKEL (reference sequence). The CDR3 length is 15 residues. CDR3 sequence reads: CASSRPGQDFYGYTF. CDR3 nucleotides: TGTGCCAGCAGCCGACCGGGACAGGACTTCTATGGCTACACCTTC.

The V and J genes are TRBV2 and TRBJ2-5; 10 bases align to TRBD1. Germline CDR1 is SNHLY and CDR2 is FYNNEI. The CDR3 runs 15 residues. J was trimmed by 5 bases and V by 8 bases; bases with no gene match: 11. CDR3 sequence: CASGGQGGFSETQYF. The CDR3 DNA sequence: TGTGCCAGCGGTGGACAGGGGGGATTTTCGGAGACCCAGTACTTC.

J is TRBJ2-7 and V is TRBV5-4; perhaps TRBD2 as D (6 bases). The V gene's germline CDR1 is SGHNT and CDR2 YYREEE (reference sequence). This CDR3 contains 14 residues. Trimming pared 4 bases from V and 7 bases from J, leaving 18 bases between. The CDR3 region has the DNA TGTGCCAGCAGCCGTTTGCTGGAGGGCCCGGAGCAGTACTTC. It encodes CASSRLLEGPEQYF. The variable domain in full, with the rest retrieved from reference TRBV5-4 and TRBJ2-7, is ETGVTQSPTHLIKTRGQQVTLRCSSQSGHNTVSWYQQALGQGPQFIFQYYREEENGRGNFPPRFSGLQFPNYSSELNVNALELDDSALYLCASSRLLEGPEQYFGPGTRLTVT.

The V and J genes are TRBV5-6 and TRBJ2-7; 8 positions match TRBD2. Germline assignment: CDR1 SGHDT and CDR2 YYEEEE. CDR3 length: 14 amino acids. Germline trimming cut 5 bases from V and 2 bases from J; bases unmatched to any gene: 6. CDR3 sequence reads: CASSSGLGAYEQYF. CDR3 nucleotides: TGTGCCAGCAGTTCGGGACTAGGGGCCTACGAGCAGTACTTC.

The chain joins TRBV6-5 to TRBJ1-1; tentatively, D is TRBD1 (5 bases). CDR3 length equals 15 residues. Germline assignment: CDR1 MNHEY and CDR2 SVGAGI. V was trimmed by 6 bases and J by 4 bases, leaving 18 bases between them. CDR3 sequence (DNA): TGTGCCAGCAGACCGGGGGGTTATACGGGCACTGAAGCTTTCTTT. Its translation: CASRPGGYTGTEAFF.

The J gene is TRBJ2-1, the V gene TRBV4-1, with 12 nucleotides matching TRBD2. The CDR3 is 15 residues long. Germline V gene lookup returns CDR1 MGHRA and CDR2 YSYEKL. V dropped 2 bases and J dropped 10; count of bases not matched to a gene: 6. CDR3: CASSQPSGRAEEQFF. The CDR3 bases are TGCGCCAGCAGCCAACCTAGCGGGAGGGCCGAGGAGCAGTTCTTC.

This chain connects TRBV6-5 to TRBJ1-1; D gene uncertain. Trimming cost V 7 bases and J 3 bases, with 12 bases left between them. CDR1 is MNHEY and CDR2 is SVGAGI in the germline V gene. The CDR3 has 13 residues. The CDR3: CASTRTGDTEAFF. The CDR3 DNA is TGTGCCAGCACCAGGACTGGGGACACTGAAGCTTTCTTT.

V usage is TRBV5-1 and J usage is TRBJ1-1; 7 bases align to TRBD1. J lost 2 bases, V lost 4 bases, and 8 bases had no gene match. Germline V gives CDR1 SGHRS, CDR2 YFSETQ. The CDR3 runs 15 residues. CDR3 nucleotides: TGCGCCAGCAGCCCAGAGGACAGGATCAACACTGAAGCTTTCTTT. Translation: CASSPEDRINTEAFF.

The gene calls are TRBV12-2 and TRBJ2-2; TRBD1, the table's D call, was not compared with the DNA. TRBV12-2 is designated a pseudogene. CDR3 length: 17 amino acids. The DNA for the CDR3 is TGTGCAAGTCGCTGGGGTTGGGCGAGACAGGGCACCGGGGAGCTGTTTTTT. Amino acids: CASRWGWARQGTGELFF.

This chain links TRBV9 with TRBJ1-5; TRBD1 agrees at 7 bases. Germline CDR1 SGDLS, CDR2 YYNGEE. The CDR3 runs to 15 residues. With V trimmed by 2 bases and J by 3 bases, 5 bases remained unmatched. CDR3 loop: CASSVGTALNQPQHF. CDR3 coding DNA: TGTGCCAGCAGCGTTGGGACAGCCCTCAATCAGCCCCAGCATTTT.

This chain joins TRBV7-6 and TRBJ2-3; 10 bases map to TRBD2. Losses at the gene ends were 2 bases for V and 2 bases for J; bases not matched to a gene: 4. The germline V gene encodes CDR1 SGHVS and CDR2 FNYEAQ. The CDR3 sequence is 16 residues long. The chain's CDR3 is CASSLFSGGATDTQYF. CDR3 coding DNA: TGTGCCAGCAGCTTATTCAGCGGGGGGGCCACAGATACGCAGTATTTT.

The J gene is TRBJ2-5, the V gene TRBV7-3; TRBD2 matches 13 bases. The CDR3 has 19 residues. Germline CDR1 and CDR2: SGHTA and FQGTGA. V lost 3 bases, J lost 3 bases, and 13 bases stayed unmatched. This chain's CDR3 is CASSFLPRTSGSLEETQYF. The CDR3 coding sequence is TGTGCCAGCAGCTTTCTCCCCCGGACTAGCGGGAGTTTGGAAGAGACCCAGTACTTC.

Here the CDR3 reads CAISDRAGVSDTQYF. CDR3 bases: TGTGCCATCAGTGATAGAGCGGGAGTTTCAGATACGCAGTATTTT. This chain joins TRBV10-3 and TRBJ2-3; TRBD2 aligns across 8 bases. The CDR3 loop spans 15 amino acids. V shed 3 bases, J shed 4 bases, and the junction held 6 bases outside the gene matches. Germline CDR1 is ENHRY and CDR2 is SYGVKD.

The chain couples TRBV2 to TRBJ1-4; 8 bases match TRBD1. With V trimmed by 4 bases and J by 8 bases, 6 bases remained unmatched. This CDR3 is 14 amino acids long. Germline values: CDR1 SNHLY, CDR2 FYNNEI. For the CDR3, the DNA is TGTGCCAGCAGTGTTCACAGGGGGGACGAAAAACTGTTTTTT. Its translation is CASSVHRGDEKLFF.

The rearrangement links TRBV9 to TRBJ2-5; tentative D call: TRBD1 (6 bases). Germline assignment: CDR1 SGDLS and CDR2 YYNGEE. This CDR3 has 16 amino acids. V was clipped by 2 bases and J by 0 bases, with 14 bases between them. This CDR3 reads CASSVRAGENQETQYF. The CDR3 region has the DNA TGTGCCAGCAGCGTGAGGGCAGGGGAGAACCAAGAGACCCAGTACTTC.

This clone appeared a few times. This chain uses TRBV18 with TRBJ2-7; TRBD2 might be the D (5 bases). There are 15 residues in the CDR3. The ends were cut back, 2 bases at V and 0 bases at J, with 11 bases in the middle. From germline, CDR1 is KGHSH and CDR2 LQKENI. This CDR3 is CASSPKGRTSYEQYF. Written as DNA, the CDR3 is TGTGCCAGCTCACCAAAAGGGAGAACCTCCTACGAGCAGTACTTC.

The V gene is TRBV11-2, the J gene TRBJ2-3; 8 bases match TRBD2. This CDR3 comprises 17 residues. V lost 5 bases to trimming and J lost 6 bases; unmatched junction nucleotides: 16. Germline V lookup: CDR1 SGHAT, CDR2 FQNNGV. The CDR3 loop is CASSDRFAGGLWDTQYF. The DNA for the CDR3 is TGTGCCAGCAGCGACCGATTTGCGGGGGGACTTTGGGATACGCAGTATTTT.

In DNA form, the CDR3 reads TGCGCCAGCAGCCAAGATGTAGTGATGAATGAGCAGTTCTTC. Translation: CASSQDVVMNEQFF. The chain has TRBV4-1 and TRBJ2-1, with D unresolved. The CDR3 is 14 amino acids. The V gene lost 0 bases and the J gene lost 7 bases, with 10 bases spanning the gap. From germline, CDR1 is MGHRA and CDR2 YSYEKL.

The genes are TRBV5-5 and TRBJ1-5, with a tentative D call TRBD1 (6 bases). The CDR3 sequence is 15 residues long. Trimming took off 0 bases at V and 2 bases at J, with 9 bases between the two ends. Looked up from germline, CDR1 is SGHKS and CDR2 is YYEKEE (reference sequence). CDR3 nucleotides: TGTGCCAGCAGCTTGGTGTCAGGGGGCAATCAGCCCCAGCATTTT. Residues: CASSLVSGGNQPQHF. Together with reference TRBV5-5 and TRBJ1-5, the CDR3 gives the full variable domain: DAGVTQSPTHLIKTRGQQVTLRCSPISGHKSVSWYQQVLGQGPQFIFQYYEKEERGRGNFPDRFSARQFPNYSSELNVNALLLGDSALYLCASSLVSGGNQPQHFGDGTRLSIL.

J is TRBJ2-7 and V is TRBV11-2; D is perhaps TRBD2 (5 bases). The CDR3 has 14 residues. V was pared by 5 bases and J by 7 bases, with 18 bases between. Germline CDR1 SGHAT, CDR2 FQNNGV. This CDR3 reads CASSKSGRSWEQYF. The CDR3 DNA reads as TGTGCCAGCAGCAAGAGTGGGAGATCCTGGGAGCAGTACTTC.

The chain carries TRBV7-2 and TRBJ2-1; the match to TRBD2 covers 7 bases. This CDR3 region has 15 residues. Per the germline V gene, CDR1 is SGHTA and CDR2 is FQGNSA. With 1 base clipped from V and 6 bases from J, the junction kept 6 bases outside the gene matches. Written as DNA, the CDR3 is TGTGCCAGCAGCTTAGGAGGACTAGGCGTCAATGAGCAGTTCTTC. Protein product: CASSLGGLGVNEQFF.

The gene calls are TRBV5-4 and TRBJ2-5; possible D gene TRBD2, 6 bases. This CDR3 spans 14 amino acids. V lost 4 bases and J lost 2, with 12 bases in between. Germline V gene data show CDR1 as SGHNT and CDR2 as YYREEE (reference sequence). CDR3 sequence (DNA): TGTGCCAGCAGCATAAGGACTATTCAAGAGACCCAGTACTTC. As protein: CASSIRTIQETQYF.

This rearrangement joins TRBV30 to TRBJ2-1; 10 positions agree with TRBD2. The CDR3 has 18 residues. V shed 0 bases and J 9 bases; nucleotides not matched to a gene: 17. Looked up from germline, CDR1 is GTSNPN and CDR2 is SVGIG (reference sequence). This CDR3 reads CAWSVPRRASGGESEQFF. For the CDR3, the DNA is TGTGCCTGGAGTGTACCAAGGAGGGCTAGCGGGGGCGAGTCTGAGCAGTTCTTC.